Below are 29 T cell receptor beta chains sequenced from a single sample in a study of blood T cells in healthy people across ages. A sample-barcoded 5' primer and a J-beta primer mix were used in a second PCR of about 7 to 12 cycles. TCRdb reanalysed the 5' RACE reads using MiXCR and keeps one entry per CDR3 protein. The table includes 1.4 million or so distinct CDR3 sequences, approximately 39% detected once. The sample comprised blood. The receptor source for this set is a woman under 30 in good health.

This clonotype was counted only a few times. The chain couples TRBV6-6 to TRBJ1-2; 7 nucleotides line up with TRBD1. With 3 bases clipped from V and 4 bases from J, the junction kept 5 bases outside the gene matches. The CDR3 consists of 14 residues. CDR1 is MNHNY, CDR2 SVGAGI, per germline (reference sequence). Here the CDR3 reads CASSYAGTAYGYTF. CDR3 in DNA: TGTGCCAGCAGTTATGCTGGGACAGCCTATGGCTACACCTTC.

The chain recombines TRBV6-2 or TRBV6-3 with TRBJ1-1, with D unclear. Germline CDR1 and CDR2: MNHEY and SVGEGT. The CDR3 is 14 amino acids. V lost 4 bases and J 4 bases, leaving 13 bases between the germline ends. The CDR3 DNA is TGTGCCAGCAGTTCCCCGGGTGGCGGCACTGAAGCTTTCTTT. It encodes CASSSPGGGTEAFF.

As for this clonotype: Mismatch with germline at one junction end may stem from a read error. The J gene is TRBJ1-2, the V gene TRBV13, with D unresolved. The CDR3 runs 12 residues. Germline CDR1 PRHDT, CDR2 FYEKMQ (reference sequence). The CDR3, as DNA: TGTGCCGGCAGCCCCTCGAAGTATGGCTACACCTTC. It encodes CAGSPSKYGYTF.

The rearrangement links TRBV20-1 to TRBJ1-2, with D unresolved. Trimming shortened V by 0 bases and J by 3 bases, and 23 bases separated the two germline ends. There are 18 residues in the CDR3. CDR1 and CDR2 (germline): DFQATT, SNEGSKA (reference sequence). The chain's CDR3 is CSARELAGFEPKDYGYTF. The CDR3 DNA sequence: TGCAGTGCTAGAGAATTGGCCGGATTTGAGCCGAAGGACTATGGCTACACCTTC.

J is TRBJ2-5 and V is TRBV7-6, with 8 bases matching TRBD1. This CDR3 has 14 amino acids. Germline-derived CDR1 and CDR2 are SGHVS and FNYEAQ. After removal of 4 bases from V and 11 bases from J, the junction contained 12 bases not matched to a gene. CDR3 amino acids: CASSSRTGMNEQYF. The CDR3, as DNA: TGTGCCAGCAGCTCAAGGACAGGGATGAATGAGCAGTACTTC.

The chain has TRBV7-2 and TRBJ1-5, with 8 bases identical to TRBD1. Trimming took 5 bases from V and 5 from J; bases not matched to a gene: 8. The CDR3 covers 15 residues. Germline CDR1 reads SGHTA; CDR2 reads FQGNSA. The CDR3 here is CASSSGQGRYQPQHF. CDR3 nucleotide sequence: TGTGCCAGCAGCAGTGGACAGGGAAGGTATCAGCCCCAGCATTTT.

V is TRBV20-1 and J is TRBJ1-2; D gene uncertain. The CDR3 is 9 amino acids. Deletions cut 4 bases from V and 8 bases from J, with 5 bases between. CDR1 is DFQATT, CDR2 SNEGSKA, per germline (reference sequence). Here the CDR3 DNA reads TGCAGTGCTATCCCGGGCTACACCTTC. It translates to CSAIPGYTF.

V is TRBV5-8 and J is TRBJ2-7; D is perhaps TRBD1 or TRBD2 (5 bases each). The length of the CDR3 is 17 residues. V lost 3 bases and J 7 bases, leaving 26 bases between the germline ends. The germline V gene has CDR1 SGHTS and CDR2 YDEGEE. The CDR3 reads CASSSPDGWGTYNEQYF. The DNA of the CDR3 is TGTGCCAGCAGCTCACCCGATGGGTGGGGGACCTACAATGAGCAGTACTTC.

This clonotype was seen many times. The rearrangement uses TRBV20-1 and TRBJ2-5; D may correspond to TRBD1 or TRBD2 (6 bases each). CDR1 and CDR2 from the germline V gene are DFQATT and SNEGSKA (reference sequence). Deletions cut 4 bases from V and 2 bases from J, with 17 bases between. The CDR3 length is 15 residues. In DNA, the CDR3 is TGCAGTGCTACACTTCCGGGGGCTTCTCAAGAGACCCAGTACTTC. It encodes CSATLPGASQETQYF.

The chain employs TRBV27 and TRBJ2-2, with a possible D match to TRBD1 (5 bases). V lost 6 bases and J lost 4, with 9 bases in between. CDR1 MNHEY and CDR2 SMNVEV come from the germline V gene (reference sequence). The CDR3 loop spans 13 amino acids. Here the CDR3 reads CASRMQGTGELFF. The CDR3 region has the DNA TGTGCCAGCAGGATGCAGGGCACCGGGGAGCTGTTTTTT.

This rearrangement joins TRBV20-1 to TRBJ2-3, with TRBD2 matching over 13 bases. The trim removed 6 bases at V and 8 bases at J, leaving 8 bases unmatched. CDR1 and CDR2 from the germline V gene are DFQATT and SNEGSKA (reference sequence). The CDR3 covers 14 residues. The DNA for the CDR3 is TGCAGTGCCAGGACTAGCGGGAGACGAGGTACGCAGTATTTT. Translating it yields CSARTSGRRGTQYF.

A few counts support this clonotype. The V call is TRBV11-2, the J call TRBJ2-7; 7 bases agree with TRBD2. V gave up 1 base and J gave up 0 bases; unmatched junction bases: 6. CDR3 length: 16 amino acids. In germline, CDR1 is SGHAT, CDR2 FQNNGV. Here the CDR3 reads CASSLGPAGNSYEQYF. The CDR3 DNA reads TGTGCCAGCAGCTTAGGCCCAGCGGGGAACTCCTACGAGCAGTACTTC.

The J gene is TRBJ2-7, the V gene TRBV9; TRBD1 might be the D (6 bases). V was pared by 2 bases and J by 1 base, with 10 bases between. The CDR3 totals 14 residues. CDR1 and CDR2 from the germline V gene are SGDLS and YYNGEE. The CDR3 DNA follows: TGTGCCAGCAGCGTGGACAGCCATTCCTACGAGCAGTACTTC. Translation: CASSVDSHSYEQYF.

By share of the sample, this clonotype is medium-sized (0.01 to 0.1%). A junction boundary mismatches the germline segment, possibly from a read error. This chain links TRBV12-3 or TRBV12-4 with TRBJ2-7, with D unresolved. This CDR3 is built from 11 residues. The CDR3 reads CASSLGYEQYF. CDR3 bases: TGTGCCAGCAGCTTAGGGTACGAGCAGTACTTC.

The CDR3 coding sequence is TGTGCCAGCAGCTTAAATGGGGCAGATACGCAGTATTTT. It specifies CASSLNGADTQYF. The chain links TRBV7-9 to TRBJ2-3; no definite D call. Looked up from germline, CDR1 is SEHNR and CDR2 is FQNEAQ (reference sequence). The CDR3 sequence is 13 residues long. V was cut by 2 bases and J by 4 bases, with 7 bases left in between.

The chain joins TRBV11-1 to TRBJ2-5; 10 bases line up with TRBD2. Germline CDR1 reads SGHAT; CDR2 reads FQDESV (reference sequence). V dropped 5 bases and J dropped 11; count of bases not matched to a gene: 14. The CDR3 spans 15 residues. The DNA for the CDR3 is TGTGCCAGCAGCCCAAGCGGGAGGGCCTCCAATGAGCAGTACTTC. Amino acid sequence: CASSPSGRASNEQYF.

This sequence joins TRBV20-1 and TRBJ1-2; D not certain. The CDR3 extends over 14 amino acids. Germline V CDR1 and CDR2: DFQATT, SNEGSKA (reference sequence). Trimming cost V 3 bases and J 6 bases, with 17 bases left between them. The CDR3: CSASLKSPTHGYTF. CDR3 coding DNA: TGCAGTGCTAGCCTTAAAAGCCCCACCCATGGCTACACCTTC.

V is TRBV7-8 and J is TRBJ2-3, with a tentative D call TRBD2 (7 bases). This CDR3 has 17 amino acids. The V gene lost 2 bases and the J gene lost 0 bases, with 15 bases spanning the gap. Germline V gene lookup returns CDR1 SGHVS and CDR2 FQNEAQ. The CDR3 DNA follows: TGTGCCAGCAGCTTATATTTAGGGGGGGATAGCACAGATACGCAGTATTTT. Translating gives CASSLYLGGDSTDTQYF.

J is TRBJ2-7 and V is TRBV12-3 or TRBV12-4; a weak D match, TRBD2 (5 bases). The CDR3 is made up of 13 amino acids. V lost 6 bases, J lost 1 base, and 10 bases lay in between. The CDR3 nucleotides read TGTGCCAGCAGGTCGCCGGGGTCCTACGAGCAGTACTTC. This codes for CASRSPGSYEQYF.

This clonotype was picked up many times. The chain joins TRBV14 to TRBJ2-7; no firm D call. There are 12 residues in the CDR3. In germline, CDR1 is SGHDN, CDR2 FVKESK. V dropped 3 bases and J dropped 1 base, with 4 bases sitting between them. The CDR3 here is CASSQNSYEQYF. The DNA of the CDR3 is TGTGCCAGCAGCCAGAATTCCTACGAGCAGTACTTC. Drawing the rest from reference TRBV14 and TRBJ2-7, the complete variable domain is EAGVTQFPSHSVIEKGQTVTLRCDPISGHDNLYWYRRVMGKEIKFLLHFVKESKQDESGMPNNRFLAERTGGTYSTLKVQPAELEDSGVYFCASSQNSYEQYFGPGTRLTVT.

The chain combines TRBV27 with TRBJ2-4, with D possibly being TRBD1 (5 bases). The last part of the DNA fits TRBJ2-7 better; the J call may be wrong. The germline gives CDR1 MNHEY, CDR2 SMNVEV (reference sequence). The CDR3 spans 14 residues. CDR3 amino acids: CASRFSGPSYEQYF. The CDR3 DNA follows: TGTGCCAGCAGGTTCTCAGGGCCCTCCTACGAGCAGTACTTC.

This chain uses TRBV18 with TRBJ1-5; possibly TRBD1 for D (5 bases). The CDR3 loop spans 16 amino acids. Germline V gene lookup returns CDR1 KGHSH and CDR2 LQKENI. Trimming pared 2 bases from V and 0 bases from J, leaving 11 bases between. CDR3 bases: TGTGCCAGCTCACCAGGGACGTCGTATAGCAATCAGCCCCAGCATTTT. Protein product: CASSPGTSYSNQPQHF.

V usage is TRBV10-3 and J usage is TRBJ2-3, with 7 positions matching TRBD2. V trimming: 3 bases; J trimming: 2 bases; junction bases outside the gene matches: 8. CDR1 ENHRY and CDR2 SYGVKD come from the germline V gene. This CDR3 comprises 16 residues. The CDR3 nucleotides are TGTGCCATCAGTGATGGTGGGGGGGGTCCCACAGATACGCAGTATTTT. It specifies CAISDGGGGPTDTQYF.

This clonotype was counted only a few times. The chain recombines TRBV7-2 with TRBJ2-7; no definite D call. This CDR3 is built from 14 residues. V shed 5 bases and J shed 6 bases, with 17 bases lying between them. From germline, CDR1 is SGHTA and CDR2 FQGNSA. The CDR3 loop is CASSPPLEVSEQYF. In DNA form, the CDR3 reads TGTGCCAGCAGCCCCCCCCTCGAGGTGAGCGAGCAGTACTTC.

The rearrangement joins TRBV20-1 to TRBJ2-2, with a possible D match to TRBD2 (5 bases). This CDR3 is 12 amino acids long. The V and J ends lost 6 bases and 7 bases respectively, with 12 bases between them. Germline-derived CDR1 and CDR2 are DFQATT and SNEGSKA (reference sequence). CDR3 DNA sequence: TGCAGTGCCGCCCCTAGCTTCGGGGAGCTGTTTTTT. Its protein is CSAAPSFGELFF.

This clonotype was seen a handful of times. One end of the junction fails to match germline, which may point to a read error. The rearrangement links TRBV7-7 to TRBJ2-7; no reliable D call. Germline CDR1 SSHAT, CDR2 FNYEAQ (reference sequence). CDR3 length equals 13 residues. The DNA of the CDR3 is TGTGCTAGCAGCTTACTGGGGTCCCACGAGCAGTACTTC. It codes for CASSLLGSHEQYF. Full variable domain (remainder filled in from reference TRBV7-7 and TRBJ2-7): GAGVSQSPRYKVTKRGQDVTLRCDPISSHATLYWYQQALGQGPEFLTYFNYEAQPDKSGLPSDRFSAERPEGSISTLTIQRTEQRDSAMYRCASSLLGSHEQYFGPGTRLTVT.

This chain uses TRBV20-1 with TRBJ1-1; 8 bases match TRBD1. Germline CDR1 is DFQATT and CDR2 is SNEGSKA (reference sequence). Trimming took 6 bases from V and 3 from J; bases not matched to a gene: 9. The CDR3 runs 14 residues. The CDR3: CSALTGAYDTEAFF. The CDR3 region has the DNA TGCAGTGCCCTGACAGGGGCTTATGACACTGAAGCTTTCTTT.

CDR3 in amino acids: CSASERVNYNEQFF. CDR3 in DNA: TGCAGTGCGAGTGAGCGTGTGAATTACAATGAGCAGTTCTTC. V gene TRBV20-1 combines with J gene TRBJ2-1, with no clear D. The CDR3 spans 14 residues. Germline V gives CDR1 DFQATT, CDR2 SNEGSKA (reference sequence). The ends were cut back, 6 bases at V and 4 bases at J, with 16 bases in the middle.

V is TRBV18 and J is TRBJ2-3; D may correspond to TRBD1 or TRBD2 (5 bases each). The germline V gene encodes CDR1 KGHSH and CDR2 LQKENI. The CDR3 runs 14 residues. V lost 4 bases and J lost 2, with 10 bases in between. The CDR3: CASSRDGNTDTQYF. The DNA for the CDR3 is TGTGCCAGCTCACGGGACGGAAACACAGATACGCAGTATTTT.